The T cell receptor beta chain described here comes from a study of shared clonotypes between healthy human individuals. General study points: Larger richness was generally estimated for naive than memory subsets.

For this clone: Its specificity is not known.

This CDR3 has 13 amino acids. Germline lookup yields CDR1 MDHEN and CDR2 SYDVKM. Trimming left V 10 bases short and J 2 bases short, with 15 bases between. TCRdb's table, derived via immunoSEQ multiplex PCR, lists solely in-frame clones and lacks some. The table records 2 million to 2.5 million clones, more than 85% of them present only once. The receptor was derived from a man aged 18 to 35 in good health. Some clones in this sample may be carry-over from other donors' samples. Sequenced sample: naive CD4+ T cells from PBMCs. The sample's subset: CD45RA+ positively selected. The chain joins TRBV28 to TRBJ2-7; D is unresolved. For the CDR3, the DNA is TGTGCCACCACCCTCAAGGAAACCTACGAGCAGTACTTC. Translating it yields CATTLKETYEQYF.